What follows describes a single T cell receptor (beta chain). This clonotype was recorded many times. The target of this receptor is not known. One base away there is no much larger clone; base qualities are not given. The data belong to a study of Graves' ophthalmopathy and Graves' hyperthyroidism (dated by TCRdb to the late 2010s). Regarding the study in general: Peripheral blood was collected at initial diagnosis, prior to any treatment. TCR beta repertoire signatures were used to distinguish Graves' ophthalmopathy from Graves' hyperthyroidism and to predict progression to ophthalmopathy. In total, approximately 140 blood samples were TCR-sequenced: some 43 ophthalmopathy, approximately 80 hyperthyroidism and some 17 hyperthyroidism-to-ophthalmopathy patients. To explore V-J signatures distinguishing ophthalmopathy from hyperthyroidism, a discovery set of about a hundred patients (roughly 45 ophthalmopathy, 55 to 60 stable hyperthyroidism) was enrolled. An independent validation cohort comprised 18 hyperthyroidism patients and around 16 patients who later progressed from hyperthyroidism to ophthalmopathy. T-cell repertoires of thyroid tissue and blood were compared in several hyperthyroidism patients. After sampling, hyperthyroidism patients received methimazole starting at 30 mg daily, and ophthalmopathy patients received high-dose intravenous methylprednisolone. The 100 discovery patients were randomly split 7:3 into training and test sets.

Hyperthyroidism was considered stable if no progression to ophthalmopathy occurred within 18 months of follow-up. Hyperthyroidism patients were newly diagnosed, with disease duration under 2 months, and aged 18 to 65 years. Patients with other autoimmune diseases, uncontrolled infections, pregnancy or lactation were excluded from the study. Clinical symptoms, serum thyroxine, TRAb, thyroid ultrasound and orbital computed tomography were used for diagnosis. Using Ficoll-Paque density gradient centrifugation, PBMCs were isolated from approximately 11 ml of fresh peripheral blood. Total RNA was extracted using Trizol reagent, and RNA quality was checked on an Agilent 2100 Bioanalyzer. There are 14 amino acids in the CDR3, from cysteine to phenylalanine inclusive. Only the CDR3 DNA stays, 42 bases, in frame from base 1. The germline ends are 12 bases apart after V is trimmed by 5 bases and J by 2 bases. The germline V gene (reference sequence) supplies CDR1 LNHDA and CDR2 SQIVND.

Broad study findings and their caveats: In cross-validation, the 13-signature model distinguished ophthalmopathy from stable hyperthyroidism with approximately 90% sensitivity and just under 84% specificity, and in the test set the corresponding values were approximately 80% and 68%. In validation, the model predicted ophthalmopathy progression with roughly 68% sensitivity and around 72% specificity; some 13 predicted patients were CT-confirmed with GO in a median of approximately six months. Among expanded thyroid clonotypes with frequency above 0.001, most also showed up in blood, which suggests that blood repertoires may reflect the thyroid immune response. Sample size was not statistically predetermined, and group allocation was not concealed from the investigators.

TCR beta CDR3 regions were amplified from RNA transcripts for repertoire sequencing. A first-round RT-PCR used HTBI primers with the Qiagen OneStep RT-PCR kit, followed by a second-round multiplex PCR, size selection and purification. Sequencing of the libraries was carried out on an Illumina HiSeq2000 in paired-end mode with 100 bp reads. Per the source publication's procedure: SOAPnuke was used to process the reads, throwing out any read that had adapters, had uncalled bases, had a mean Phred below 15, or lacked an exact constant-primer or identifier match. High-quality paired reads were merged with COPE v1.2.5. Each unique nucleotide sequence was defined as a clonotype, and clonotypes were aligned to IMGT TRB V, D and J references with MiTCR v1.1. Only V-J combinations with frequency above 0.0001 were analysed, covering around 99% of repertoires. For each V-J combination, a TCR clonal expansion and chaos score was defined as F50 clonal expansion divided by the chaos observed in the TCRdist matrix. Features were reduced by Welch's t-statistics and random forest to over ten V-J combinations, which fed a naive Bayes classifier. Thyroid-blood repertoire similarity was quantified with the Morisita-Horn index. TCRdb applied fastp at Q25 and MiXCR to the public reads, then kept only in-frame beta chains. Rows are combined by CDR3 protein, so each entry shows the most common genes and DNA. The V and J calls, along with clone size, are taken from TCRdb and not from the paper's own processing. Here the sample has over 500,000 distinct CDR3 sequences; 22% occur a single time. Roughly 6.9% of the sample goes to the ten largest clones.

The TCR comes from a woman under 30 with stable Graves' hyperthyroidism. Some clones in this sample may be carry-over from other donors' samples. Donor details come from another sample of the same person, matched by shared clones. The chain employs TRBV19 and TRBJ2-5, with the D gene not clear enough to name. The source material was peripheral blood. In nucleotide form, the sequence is TGTGCCAGTAGTCCCCAGATGTCTCAAGAGACCCAGTACTTC. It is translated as CASSPQMSQETQYF.